A selection of T cell receptor beta chains follows, all from one sample in a study of metastatic and nonmetastatic thyroid tumors. With MiXCR, TCRdb reprocessed the PCR reads. The data hold approximately 37,000 clones, with about a fifth observed a single time. Sequenced: tumor tissue. The receptors originated from a male donor with papillary thyroid cancer or a benign thyroid nodule (not recorded which). Some clones in this sample may be carry-over from other donors' samples. The CDR3 runs from the conserved cysteine through the conserved F or W. The D gene is left open where the match is weak. Only part of the rows carry a size: once, few, many, or a class if the clone is expanded.

CDR3 protein | CDR3 DNA | CDR3 length | D gene | V gene | clone size | J gene
CASSQGSTGRDTQYF | TGTGCCAGCAGCCAAGGAAGCACAGGGAGGGATACGCAGTATTTT | 15 | NA | TRBV4-2 | NA | TRBJ2-3
CASSVTGIRNHPQHF | TGTGCCAGCAGCGTTACAGGGATCCGCAATCATCCCCAGCATTTT | 15 | NA | TRBV28 | few | TRBJ1-5
CASSRDGLTGELFF | TGTGCCAGCAGCCGGGACGGACTCACCGGGGAGCTGTTTTTT | 14 | NA | TRBV2 | few | TRBJ2-2
CASSLRGSLSGANVLTF | TGTGCCAGCAGCTTACGGGGTTCTCTCTCTGGGGCCAACGTCCTGACTTTC | 17 | NA | TRBV11-2 | many | TRBJ2-6
CASSLASSSYNEQFF | TGTGCCAGCAGCTTAGCTAGCTCCTCCTACAATGAGCAGTTCTTC | 15 | NA | TRBV7-2 | NA | TRBJ2-1
CSVEQARWETQYF | TGCAGCGTTGAACAGGCGAGGTGGGAGACCCAGTACTTC | 13 | NA | TRBV29-1 | many | TRBJ2-5
CASSLGSGRYTQYF | TGTGCCAGCAGCTTAGGAAGCGGGAGGTATACGCAGTATTTT | 14 | TRBD2 | TRBV7-2 | many | TRBJ2-3
CASSQDLRNTIYF | TGCGCCAGCAGCCAAGATTTAAGAAACACCATATATTTT | 13 | NA | TRBV4-3 | many | TRBJ1-3
CANSEDSSGELFF | TGTGCCAACAGTGAAGACAGTTCCGGGGAGCTGTTTTTT | 13 | NA | TRBV2 | NA | TRBJ2-2
CASSLDRHYEQYF | TGTGCCAGCAGCTTAGACCGACACTACGAGCAGTACTTC | 13 | NA | TRBV5-4 | NA | TRBJ2-7
CASSPTGGAYEQYF | TGTGCCAGCAGTCCGACAGGGGGGGCCTACGAGCAGTACTTC | 14 | TRBD1 | TRBV6-1 | few | TRBJ2-7
CASSPYTLTPRVTEAFF | TGTGCCAGCAGTCCGTACACGCTCACCCCCAGGGTTACTGAAGCTTTCTTT | 17 | NA | TRBV27 | medium-sized | TRBJ1-1
CASRRLAGVSGELFF | TGTGCCAGCAGACGACTAGCGGGAGTCAGCGGGGAGCTGTTTTTT | 15 | TRBD2 | TRBV6-1 | many | TRBJ2-2
CASSSAGRAFF | TGTGCCAGCAGTTCGGCGGGGAGGGCTTTCTTT | 11 | NA | TRBV25-1 | many | TRBJ1-1
CSALNSGFSNQPQHF | TGCAGTGCCTTAAATTCGGGGTTTAGCAATCAGCCCCAGCATTTT | 15 | NA | TRBV20-1 | many | TRBJ1-5
CASSDSGGSEIHEQFF | TGTGCCAGCAGTGACTCGGGCGGGAGTGAGATTCATGAGCAGTTCTTC | 16 | TRBD2 | TRBV6-4 | many | TRBJ2-1
CASSLIGLSESGANVLTF | TGTGCCAGCAGCTTGATAGGGCTCTCGGAGTCCGGGGCCAACGTCCTGACTTTC | 18 | NA | TRBV11-1 | many | TRBJ2-6
CASSIRGDKYEQYF | TGTGCCAGTAGTATAAGGGGGGACAAGTACGAGCAGTACTTC | 14 | NA | TRBV19 | NA | TRBJ2-7
CASSPGTSGPYEQYF | TGTGCCAGCAGTCCTGGGACTAGCGGTCCCTACGAGCAGTACTTC | 15 | TRBD2 | TRBV7-2 | many | TRBJ2-7
CASSPRLGREQYSGYTF | TGTGCCAGCAGCCCCCGACTGGGCCGGGAGCAATACTCTGGCTACACCTTC | 17 | NA | TRBV6-1 | many | TRBJ1-2
CSAIVGRAYEQYF | TGCAGTGCTATAGTGGGCAGGGCCTACGAGCAGTACTTC | 13 | NA | TRBV20-1 | NA | TRBJ2-7
CASSPPRLASSYNEQFF | TGTGCCAGCTCACCACCGAGACTAGCTAGCTCCTACAATGAGCAGTTCTTC | 17 | TRBD2 | TRBV18 | NA | TRBJ2-1